These T cell receptor beta chains were read from a single sample in a study of T cells in localized non-small cell lung cancer. This table comes from immunoSEQ multiplex PCR, and its TCRdb copy is limited to in-frame clones, with some not included. The table includes about 24,000 clones, roughly nine tenths detected once. Source: peripheral blood, taken before any cancer treatment. The receptors originated from a male donor aged 60 or over with stage I squamous cell lung carcinoma. Both conserved end residues are part of each CDR3. A D gene is named only where the DNA matches it firmly. Only part of the rows carry a size: once, few, many, or a class if the clone is expanded.

j_call | clone_size | d_call | v_call | cdr3_nt | cdr3_aa
TRBJ2-4 | - | - | TRBV18 | TGTGCCAGCTCACAGCCCGGTGATAGGGACAAAAACATTCAGTACTTC | CASSQPGDRDKNIQYF
TRBJ1-5 | few | - | TRBV29-1 | TGCAGCGTTAAGGTCCGGGGCAGCAATCAGCCCCAGCATTTT | CSVKVRGSNQPQHF
TRBJ1-5 | - | TRBD1 | TRBV6-5 | TGTGCCAGCAGACCCGACAGGGACGCAAGTCAGCCCCAGCATTTT | CASRPDRDASQPQHF
TRBJ2-5 | - | - | TRBV6-1 | TGTGCCAGCAGGCCGCAGGGGAAAGAGACCCAGTACTTC | CASRPQGKETQYF
TRBJ1-2 | - | - | TRBV18 | TGTGCCAGCTCACCATATCGAGGGGCGCCCCACGGGAGCTATGGCTACACCTTC | CASSPYRGAPHGSYGYTF
TRBJ2-7 | - | - | TRBV5-4 | TGTGCCAGCAGCCCGGTGGGGGGCGACGAGCAGTACTTC | CASSPVGGDEQYF
TRBJ2-7 | - | - | TRBV7-2 | TGTGCCAGCAGCTTAATGGCGGGTAGCTCCTACGAGCAGTACTTC | CASSLMAGSSYEQYF
TRBJ2-7 | - | - | TRBV5-1 | TGCGCCAGCAGCCTCACCACAGGGCCCTACGAGCAGTACTTC | CASSLTTGPYEQYF
TRBJ1-2 | - | - | TRBV18 | TGTGCCAGCTCCCCTCAGGGAGGAGATGGCTACACCTTC | CASSPQGGDGYTF
TRBJ2-4 | - | - | TRBV7-3 | TGTGCCAGCAGCCCCAACATCCGGACGGCGGGCGACATTCAGTACTTC | CASSPNIRTAGDIQYF
TRBJ2-7 | - | TRBD2 | TRBV7-9 | TGTGCCAGCAGCTCCTCTAATAGCGGGAACGAGCAGTACTTC | CASSSSNSGNEQYF
TRBJ2-7 | - | - | TRBV18 | TGTGCCAGCTCACCGTTAGCAGGGACCTTTGCGGGCGAGCAGTACTTC | CASSPLAGTFAGEQYF
TRBJ1-4 | - | TRBD1 | TRBV19 | TGTGCCAGTAGGGGGACAGCTGCAACTAATGAAAAACTGTTTTTT | CASRGTAATNEKLFF
TRBJ2-1 | large | - | TRBV5-6 | TGTGCCAGCAGCTGGGACGGGGGCCTGAACGTGAATGAGCAGTTCTTC | CASSWDGGLNVNEQFF
TRBJ2-5 | once | TRBD1 | TRBV5-4 | TGTGCCAGCAGATATTTTCGGGCCGGGACAGGGTTCCAAGAGACCCAGTACTTC | CASRYFRAGTGFQETQYF
TRBJ2-7 | - | - | TRBV5-1 | TGCGCCAGCAGGCAGGGCCCATACCCCGACTACGAGCAGTACTTC | CASRQGPYPDYEQYF
TRBJ2-5 | once | - | TRBV7-7 | TGTGCTAGCAGCTTAGAAGTCCCGAAAGAGACCCAGTACTTC | CASSLEVPKETQYF
TRBJ2-2 | - | - | TRBV7-2 | TGTGCCAGCAGTTCATTCCAGGGAGCCGACACCGGGGAGCTGTTTTTT | CASSSFQGADTGELFF
TRBJ2-3 | - | - | TRBV7-3 | TGTGCCAGCAGCTTAGGCGGCGAAAGCACAGATACGCAGTATTTT | CASSLGGESTDTQYF
TRBJ2-2 | - | TRBD1 | TRBV18 | TGTGCCAGCTCACCGGGACAGGACACCGGGGAGCTGTTTTTT | CASSPGQDTGELFF
TRBJ1-1 | - | - | TRBV5-6 | TGTGCCAGCAGCTCGGGCCTTGGGACTGAAGCTTTCTTT | CASSSGLGTEAFF
TRBJ2-1 | - | - | TRBV30 | TGTGCCTGGAGTGTACTTGGACAAGTGATGGATGAGCAGTTCTTC | CAWSVLGQVMDEQFF